The next 25 T cell receptor beta chains were all read from a single sample in a study of T-cell reconstitution after alpha-beta-depleted transplantation in children. This sample's TCRbeta library carried unique molecular identifier barcodes. One entry per CDR3 protein, called by TCRdb with MiXCR from the PCR reads. Of about 830,000 distinct CDR3 sequences listed, approximately 15% are singletons. The source material was PBMCs, mostly from graft donor cells, sampled 360 days after TCRalphabeta/CD19-depleted stem cell transplant. The source of these receptors is a male patient younger than 18 who had a stem cell transplant for acute lymphoblastic leukemia, so the T cells may come from the graft donor.

The chain combines TRBV21-1 with TRBJ1-5. TRBV21-1 is a pseudogene locus. The CDR3 length is 16 residues. As DNA, the CDR3 is TGTGCCAGCAGCGGACGTATCGGCCGGGTGGGTCAGCCCCAGCATTTT. Encoded protein: CASSGRIGRVGQPQHF.

This clonotype was picked up a small number of times. The chain is built from TRBV27 and TRBJ2-2; 15 positions agree with TRBD2. The CDR3 is 17 amino acids. V gave up 5 bases and J gave up 4 bases; unmatched junction bases: 5. Germline V CDR1 and CDR2: MNHEY, SMNVEV (reference sequence). CDR3 in amino acids: CASSKGLAGGSTGELFF. CDR3 DNA sequence: TGTGCCAGCAGTAAGGGACTAGCGGGAGGCAGCACCGGGGAGCTGTTTTTT.

CDR3 protein: CASSQDFGGKEQFF. CDR3 nucleotides: TGCGCCAGCAGCCAAGACTTTGGGGGGAAGGAGCAGTTCTTC. This chain connects TRBV4-1 to TRBJ2-1; D is perhaps TRBD2 (6 bases). Germline CDR1 and CDR2: MGHRA and YSYEKL. Trimming pared 0 bases from V and 10 bases from J, leaving 13 bases between. The CDR3 has 14 amino acids.

This rearrangement joins TRBV30 to TRBJ1-5, with D possibly TRBD1 on 5 matching bases. V lost 5 bases to trimming and J lost 5 bases, with 13 bases between them. Looked up from germline, CDR1 is GTSNPN and CDR2 is SVGIG (reference sequence). This CDR3 comprises 13 residues. The CDR3 nucleotides are TGTGCCTGGCAACGGGGCTGGGATCAGCCCCAGCATTTT. Translated, it gives CAWQRGWDQPQHF.

The V gene is TRBV27, the J gene TRBJ1-2, with a weak D call TRBD1 (6 bases). The CDR3 consists of 12 residues. Trimming stripped 3 bases from V and 8 bases from J, with 10 bases between. Germline V CDR1 and CDR2: MNHEY, SMNVEV (reference sequence). The CDR3 DNA reads TGTGCCAGCAGTTTTCCGACAGGAGGCTACACCTTC. Encoded protein: CASSFPTGGYTF.

This clonotype was counted only a few times. The chain employs TRBV12-3 or TRBV12-4 and TRBJ2-1; 7 positions agree with TRBD2. Unmatched junction bases numbered 9, after V lost 4 bases and J lost 9 bases. The CDR3 is made up of 14 amino acids. As DNA, the CDR3 is TGTGCCAGCAGTTCAGGACTAGAGCTCGCTGAGCAGTTCTTC. It translates to CASSSGLELAEQFF.

This clonotype has more than one count but fewer than ten. This sequence joins TRBV7-9 and TRBJ2-7; possible D gene TRBD1, 6 bases. Per the germline V gene, CDR1 is SEHNR and CDR2 is FQNEAQ (reference sequence). V was clipped by 5 bases and J by 10 bases, with 15 bases between them. There are 12 residues in the CDR3. The DNA for the CDR3 is TGTGCCAGCAGCGTACCAAACAGGGATCAGTACTTC. Its translation is CASSVPNRDQYF.

This clonotype was detected a few times. As DNA, the CDR3 is TGTGCCATCAGTGAGTCGGCAGCGGGAGGATCCTCTGGGGCCAACGTCCTGACTTTC. Its translation: CAISESAAGGSSGANVLTF. The chain combines TRBV10-3 with TRBJ2-6; 9 bases are shared with TRBD2. The length of the CDR3 is 19 residues. The V and J ends lost 0 bases and 0 bases, in that order; junction bases with no gene match: 6. Germline lookup yields CDR1 ENHRY and CDR2 SYGVKD.

The chain links TRBV5-1 to TRBJ2-1, with 13 bases lining up with TRBD2. CDR1 SGHRS and CDR2 YFSETQ come from the germline V gene. This CDR3 is built from 16 residues. J was trimmed by 0 bases and V by 5 bases; bases with no gene match: 2. The CDR3, as DNA: TGCGCCAGCAGTCGGACTAGCGGGGGCTCCTACAATGAGCAGTTCTTC. Protein: CASSRTSGGSYNEQFF.

This chain links TRBV6-2 or TRBV6-3 with TRBJ2-7; the D gene could be TRBD1 or TRBD2 (5 bases each). The CDR3 contains 14 residues. Trimming cost V 11 bases and J 2 bases, with 19 bases left between them. CDR1 and CDR2 (germline): MNHEY, SVGEGT. The CDR3 nucleotides are TGTGCCGGCTCGACCTGGGACCAGACCTACGAGCAGTACTTC. Encoded protein: CAGSTWDQTYEQYF.

This clonotype was seen repeatedly, ten times or more. This sequence joins TRBV12-3 or TRBV12-4 and TRBJ2-7; D not certain. The length of the CDR3 is 13 residues. V was clipped by 5 bases and J by 7 bases, with 15 bases between them. The DNA of the CDR3 is TGTGCCAGCAGTCCCCAACTTCCTCTTGAGCAGTACTTC. Amino acids: CASSPQLPLEQYF.

The V call is TRBV9, the J call TRBJ2-7; 8 bases match TRBD1. J gave up 0 bases and V 0 bases, and 5 bases lay outside the gene matches. The CDR3 spans 16 residues. Germline values: CDR1 SGDLS, CDR2 YYNGEE. CDR3 region: CASSVGGDRSSYEQYF. The CDR3 nucleotides read TGTGCCAGCAGCGTAGGAGGGGACAGGAGCTCCTACGAGCAGTACTTC.

The J gene is TRBJ1-2, the V gene TRBV19; 7 nucleotides align to TRBD1. Trimming cost V 7 bases and J 0 bases; bases outside gene matches: 2. This CDR3 is built from 13 residues. Germline CDR1 is LNHDA and CDR2 is SQIVND (reference sequence). The CDR3: CASTDRSNYGYTF. In DNA, the CDR3 is TGTGCCAGTACGGACAGGTCTAACTATGGCTACACCTTC.

In this sample, this clonotype turned up many times. The chain carries TRBV9 and TRBJ2-1; TRBD2 aligns across 10 bases. CDR3 length: 15 residues. V dropped 2 bases and J dropped 4; count of bases not matched to a gene: 3. Germline V gene lookup returns CDR1 SGDLS and CDR2 YYNGEE. CDR3 bases: TGTGCCAGCAGCGTTACTAGCGGGACATACAATGAGCAGTTCTTC. This codes for CASSVTSGTYNEQFF.

This clonotype was counted at least ten times. The V call is TRBV5-1, the J call TRBJ2-5, with 7 bases lining up with TRBD1. The CDR3 covers 15 residues. Germline CDR1 is SGHRS and CDR2 is YFSETQ. Trimming cost V 0 bases and J 5 bases; bases outside gene matches: 7. CDR3: CASSLAHRGWETQYF. The CDR3 nucleotides are TGCGCCAGCAGCTTGGCCCACAGGGGCTGGGAGACCCAGTACTTC.

This clonotype came up a few times. The V and J genes are TRBV12-3 or TRBV12-4 and TRBJ1-4; D unclear. The V gene lost 3 bases and the J gene lost 8 bases, with 10 bases spanning the gap. CDR3 length: 13 amino acids. Written as DNA, the CDR3 is TGTGCCAGCAGTTTGTGGCGAGGGGAAAAACTGTTTTTT. Residues: CASSLWRGEKLFF.

There are a few counts of this clonotype. This chain joins TRBV4-1 and TRBJ2-7; D is perhaps TRBD2 (6 bases). V was trimmed by 3 bases and J by 7 bases, leaving 16 bases between them. CDR1 is MGHRA and CDR2 is YSYEKL in the germline V gene. This CDR3 is built from 14 residues. CDR3: CASSQAGTQREQYF. In DNA, the CDR3 is TGCGCCAGCAGCCAGGCCGGGACTCAAAGGGAGCAGTACTTC.

There are many counts of this clonotype. The CDR3 coding sequence is TGTGCCACCAGCAGAGATCCTGGACGACTCTATGGCTACACCTTC. Its protein product is CATSRDPGRLYGYTF. The chain combines TRBV15 with TRBJ1-2, with D hard to call. Germline values: CDR1 LNHNV, CDR2 YYDKDF (reference sequence). CDR3 length equals 15 residues. Trimming took 0 bases from V and 4 from J, leaving 12 bases between them.

This clonotype has a handful of counts. This sequence joins TRBV24-1 and TRBJ1-1, with D uncertain. Trimming cost V 0 bases and J 8 bases, with 12 bases left between them. Germline CDR1 and CDR2: KGHDR and SFDVKD. The length of the CDR3 is 14 residues. CDR3 protein: CATSDLPWGGEAFF. For the CDR3, the DNA is TGTGCCACCAGTGATTTGCCCTGGGGAGGGGAAGCTTTCTTT.

The chain joins TRBV5-6 to TRBJ2-1, with 11 nucleotides matching TRBD2. Trimming took 0 bases from V and 2 from J; bases not matched to a gene: 4. Per the germline V gene, CDR1 is SGHDT and CDR2 is YYEEEE. The CDR3 covers 17 residues. CDR3 loop: CASSLELAGGPYNEQFF. As DNA, the CDR3 is TGTGCCAGCAGCTTGGAGCTAGCGGGAGGCCCCTACAATGAGCAGTTCTTC.

This clonotype was detected many times. The V gene is TRBV4-1, the J gene TRBJ2-3, with D hard to call. The CDR3 is 14 residues long. From germline, CDR1 is MGHRA and CDR2 YSYEKL. V dropped 0 bases and J dropped 4 bases, with 8 bases sitting between them. Here the CDR3 reads CASSQDRFSDTQYF. The CDR3, as DNA: TGCGCCAGCAGCCAAGACCGCTTTTCAGATACGCAGTATTTT.

This clonotype was seen a handful of times. The chain links TRBV6-5 to TRBJ1-3, with 7 bases that match TRBD1. J was trimmed by 0 bases and V by 0 bases; bases with no gene match: 5. The CDR3 covers 17 residues. Germline V gene lookup returns CDR1 MNHEY and CDR2 SVGAGI. The DNA for the CDR3 is TGTGCCAGCAGTTACTCCGGACAGGCCTTCTCTGGAAACACCATATATTTT. Its translation is CASSYSGQAFSGNTIYF.

This clonotype has more than one count but fewer than ten. The chain couples TRBV25-1 to TRBJ2-3; D is unclear. The length of the CDR3 is 14 residues. Germline values: CDR1 MGHDK, CDR2 SYGVNS. V lost 3 bases to trimming and J lost 0 bases, with 7 bases between them. CDR3 in DNA: TGTGCCAGCAGTGATTATTCTAGCACAGATACGCAGTATTTT. Translating it yields CASSDYSSTDTQYF. Looking up the rest from reference TRBV25-1 and TRBJ2-3 gives the full variable domain: EADIYQTPRYLVIGTGKKITLECSQTMGHDKMYWYQQDPGMELHLIHYSYGVNSTEKGDLSSESTVSRIRTEHFPLTLESARPSHTSQYLCASSDYSSTDTQYFGPGTRLTVL.

This clonotype showed up just a few times. This chain links TRBV5-1 with TRBJ1-1; no reliable D call. The V gene lost 0 bases and the J gene lost 9 bases, with 0 bases spanning the gap. The CDR3 covers 9 residues. Germline V gives CDR1 SGHRS, CDR2 YFSETQ. The CDR3 here is CASSLEAFF. The CDR3 region has the DNA TGCGCCAGCAGCTTGGAAGCTTTCTTT.

The chain links TRBV29-1 to TRBJ2-2; tentatively, D is TRBD2 (5 bases). The length of the CDR3 is 12 residues. Germline CDR1 is SQVTM and CDR2 is ANQGSEA. The germline V and J ends were trimmed by 5 bases and 6 bases, with 10 bases remaining between them. As DNA, the CDR3 is TGCAGCGTTTTCCTGAGGGCCGGGGAGCTGTTTTTT. This encodes CSVFLRAGELFF.